A single sample gave rise to the 9 T cell receptor beta chains below, sequenced in a study of vaccination effects on CD4 cells after COVID-19. Sequencing in the ViraFEST assay came after antigen-specific CD4+ T cells had been expanded with viral peptide pools, which were used to stimulate PBMC. Between days 10 and 11 of culture, CD4+ T cells were separated out. Participants were given two doses of BNT162b2 or mRNA-1273 vaccine. These receptors have no known antigen. The repertoire was sequenced with immunoSEQ multiplex PCR; TCRdb's copy has only in-frame clones and lacks some. The table lists more than 40,000 clones, around 70% of them singletons. This specimen was CD4+ T cells from PBMCs cultured with HCoV-OC43 spike peptides, taken after COVID-19 vaccination. Subset denoted: HCoV-OC43 spike overlapping peptide pool stimulation. The receptor set was obtained from a human donor who received a COVID-19 vaccine.

The chain uses TRBV6-6 and TRBJ2-5, with 11 bases lining up with TRBD2. V trimming: 6 bases; J trimming: 13 bases; junction bases outside the gene matches: 13. This CDR3 contains 14 residues. CDR1 is MNHNY, CDR2 SVGAGI, per germline (reference sequence). The CDR3 nucleotides read TGTGCCAGCAGCGGCGGGACTAGCGGCCCTCGACCGTACTTC. Translated, it gives CASSGGTSGPRPYF.

The chain carries TRBV11-3 and TRBJ2-1; 10 bases are shared with TRBD2. This CDR3 contains 15 residues. J lost 4 bases, V lost 4 bases, and 4 bases had no gene match. CDR1 is SGHNT, CDR2 YENEEA, per germline. The CDR3 loop is CASSSGLAAYNEQFF. CDR3 sequence (DNA): TGTGCCAGCAGCTCCGGACTAGCGGCATACAATGAGCAGTTCTTC.

In its sample, this clone was seen a few times. This CDR3 reads CASSRYSGGGSEQYF. The DNA for the CDR3 is TGTGCCAGCAGCCGATATAGCGGGGGGGGCAGCGAGCAGTACTTC. This chain joins TRBV7-6 and TRBJ2-7; 11 bases are shared with TRBD2. Germline CDR1 and CDR2: SGHVS and FNYEAQ. Trimming took 5 bases from V and 6 from J; bases not matched to a gene: 9. The CDR3 runs 15 residues. Supplemented by reference TRBV7-6 and TRBJ2-7, the full variable domain reads GAGVSQSPRYKVTKRGQDVALRCDPISGHVSLYWYRQALGQGPEFLTYFNYEAQQDKSGLPNDRFSAERPEGSISTLTIQRTEQRDSAMYRCASSRYSGGGSEQYFGPGTRLTVT.

The rearrangement uses TRBV30 and TRBJ1-5; 7 nucleotides align to TRBD1. CDR3 size: 13 residues. With V trimmed by 2 bases and J by 7 bases, 5 bases remained unmatched. Germline CDR1 reads GTSNPN; CDR2 reads SVGIG (reference sequence). DNA of the CDR3: TGTGCCTGGAGTAGACAGGGCGTGCAGCCCCAGCATTTT. As protein: CAWSRQGVQPQHF.

This clone occurred a few times. V is TRBV6-4 and J is TRBJ2-3; D gene ambiguous. Trimming took 4 bases from V and 6 from J, leaving 5 bases between them. CDR3 length equals 11 residues. The germline CDR1 and CDR2 sequences are MRHNA and SNTAGT. The CDR3 protein is CASSVGDTQYF. CDR3 DNA sequence: TGTGCCAGCAGTGTTGGGGATACGCAGTATTTT.

The chain combines TRBV3-1 (or the pseudogene TRBV3-2) with TRBJ2-1; TRBD1 might be the D (6 bases). Germline V CDR1 and CDR2: LGHDT, YNNKEL (reference sequence). The CDR3 totals 16 residues. The V end lost 4 bases, the J end lost 5 bases, and 18 bases lay between the germline ends. Here the CDR3 reads CASSRRLTGWDNEQFF. CDR3 in DNA: TGTGCCAGCAGCCGCAGATTGACAGGCTGGGACAATGAGCAGTTCTTC.

The chain combines TRBV9 with TRBJ1-2, with TRBD1 as a possible D gene (5 bases). The CDR3 loop spans 14 amino acids. The germline gives CDR1 SGDLS, CDR2 YYNGEE. Trimming removed 2 bases from V and 4 bases from J, with 12 bases in between. The CDR3 sequence: CASSVGGTIYGYTF. CDR3 in DNA: TGTGCCAGCAGCGTCGGAGGGACCATCTATGGCTACACCTTC. The full variable domain, rest sourced from reference TRBV9 and TRBJ1-2, is DSGVTQTPKHLITATGQRVTLRCSPRSGDLSVYWYQQSLDQGLQFLIQYYNGEERAKGNILERFSAQQFPDLHSELNLSSLELGDSALYFCASSVGGTIYGYTFGSGTRLTVV.

This clone was recorded a few times. The J gene is TRBJ2-2, the V gene TRBV3-1 (or the pseudogene TRBV3-2); 7 bases fit TRBD2. Germline V gene sequence: CDR1 LGHDT, CDR2 YNNKEL (reference sequence). V lost 4 bases and J lost 7; bases outside the gene matches: 3. The CDR3 consists of 13 residues. The CDR3 DNA is TGTGCCAGCAGCCGCGGGGGTGACGGGGAGCTGTTTTTT. It is translated as CASSRGGDGELFF.

The chain recombines TRBV18 with TRBJ2-3, with 12 bases identical to TRBD2. The CDR3 sequence is 16 residues long. The germline CDR1 and CDR2 sequences are KGHSH and LQKENI. J was trimmed by 2 bases and V by 4 bases; bases with no gene match: 4. Here the CDR3 reads CASSRLAGASTDTQYF. CDR3 bases: TGTGCCAGCTCACGACTAGCGGGGGCCTCCACAGATACGCAGTATTTT.